The 20 T cell receptor beta chains below come from one sample, sequenced in a study of blood T cell repertoires in COVID-19. Produced via immunoSEQ multiplex PCR; TCRdb's table is partial and in-frame only. The table shows about 230,000 clones, with more than 65% occurring only once. The material sequenced was peripheral blood. Every receptor here comes from a woman of 80 years or more with acute or convalescent COVID-19.

This clone came up once. The chain combines TRBV9 with TRBJ1-2, with D unclear. The V end lost 3 bases, the J end lost 8 bases, and 14 bases lay between the germline ends. Germline values: CDR1 SGDLS, CDR2 YYNGEE. CDR3 length: 13 residues. CDR3: CASSGGEREGYTF. CDR3 DNA: TGTGCCAGCAGCGGCGGTGAAAGGGAGGGCTACACCTTC.

The chain recombines TRBV6-5 with TRBJ2-5; 7 bases map to TRBD2. With V trimmed by 6 bases and J by 5 bases, 9 bases remained unmatched. The germline gives CDR1 MNHEY, CDR2 SVGAGI. This CDR3 contains 14 residues. In nucleotides, the CDR3 is TGTGCCAGCAGGGGAGCGGGGAAGGGGGAGACCCAGTACTTC. Its translation: CASRGAGKGETQYF.

This chain links TRBV11-2 with TRBJ1-2; 9 positions match TRBD1. V lost 5 bases and J lost 4; bases outside the gene matches: 8. The length of the CDR3 is 15 residues. Germline V gene sequence: CDR1 SGHAT, CDR2 FQNNGV. The CDR3 bases are TGTGCCAGCAGCCGACTCCTGGGACAGGGCTATGGCTACACCTTC. Encoded protein: CASSRLLGQGYGYTF. Based on the CDR3 plus reference TRBV11-2 and TRBJ1-2, the full variable domain is EAGVAQSPRYKIIEKRQSVAFWCNPISGHATLYWYQQILGQGPKLLIQFQNNGVVDDSQLPKDRFSAERLKGVDSTLKIQPAKLEDSAVYLCASSRLLGQGYGYTFGSGTRLTVV.

This sequence joins TRBV4-1 and TRBJ2-2; tentatively, D is TRBD1 (6 bases). This CDR3 is 15 amino acids long. Germline V gene data show CDR1 as MGHRA and CDR2 as YSYEKL. V was trimmed by 1 base and J by 0 bases, leaving 6 bases between them. The CDR3 sequence is CASSQGTANTGELFF. CDR3 DNA: TGCGCCAGCAGCCAAGGGACAGCGAACACCGGGGAGCTGTTTTTT.

The CDR3, as DNA: TGTGCCAGTAGTATCAACAGGGACTCCTACGAGCAGTACTTC. It encodes CASSINRDSYEQYF. The rearrangement joins TRBV19 to TRBJ2-7; TRBD1 might be the D (6 bases). Between the trimmed V and J ends, which lost 3 bases and 0 bases, there was a span of 9 bases. This CDR3 is built from 14 residues. Germline CDR1 is LNHDA and CDR2 is SQIVND (reference sequence).

This clone has a single count. The CDR3 nucleotides read TGTGCCACCAAGGCCGGGGGGAGCGGGGAGCTGTTTTTT. It translates to CATKAGGSGELFF. J is TRBJ2-2 and V is TRBV24-1; 7 nucleotides line up with TRBD2. The CDR3 spans 13 residues. CDR1 and CDR2 from the germline V gene are KGHDR and SFDVKD. Trimming took 8 bases from V and 7 from J; bases not matched to a gene: 6.

V is TRBV5-6 and J is TRBJ2-7; tentative D call: TRBD2 (6 bases). Germline V gene lookup returns CDR1 SGHDT and CDR2 YYEEEE. This CDR3 spans 13 amino acids. V lost 3 bases and J 8 bases, leaving 15 bases between the germline ends. The CDR3 loop is CASSSLRDGKQYF. CDR3 bases: TGTGCCAGCAGCTCCCTGCGGGACGGAAAGCAGTACTTC. The whole variable domain, remainder taken from reference TRBV5-6 and TRBJ2-7, is DAGVTQSPTHLIKTRGQQVTLRCSPKSGHDTVSWYQQALGQGPQFIFQYYEEEERQRGNFPDRFSGHQFPNYSSELNVNALLLGDSALYLCASSSLRDGKQYFGPGTRLTVT.

The J gene is TRBJ1-1, the V gene TRBV7-9, with TRBD1 as a possible D gene (5 bases). V lost 10 bases, J lost 1 base, and 10 bases lay in between. Germline CDR1 SEHNR, CDR2 FQNEAQ (reference sequence). The CDR3 sequence is 12 residues long. The CDR3, as DNA: TGTGCCACGCAACAGGAGAACACTGAAGCTTTCTTT. Protein sequence: CATQQENTEAFF.

This chain uses TRBV25-1 with TRBJ1-6; D gene unclear. Germline V CDR1 and CDR2: MGHDK, SYGVNS. With 4 bases removed from V and 9 bases from J, the gap between germline ends came to 10 bases. The CDR3 loop spans 13 amino acids. CDR3 region: CASSVSRGSPLHF. The CDR3 DNA reads TGTGCCAGCAGTGTTAGCCGGGGTTCACCCCTCCACTTT.

This clone was counted at least ten times. The gene calls are TRBV12-5 and TRBJ2-1; 8 bases map to TRBD1. V was clipped by 5 bases and J by 2 bases; unmatched bases: 11. Germline V lookup: CDR1 LGHNT, CDR2 FRNRAP. This CDR3 contains 17 residues. CDR3 region: CASGLRPGQEAYNEQFF. Here the CDR3 DNA reads TGTGCTAGTGGTCTCCGCCCGGGACAGGAGGCCTACAATGAGCAGTTCTTC.

This chain uses TRBV9 with TRBJ2-5, with unresolved D. The CDR3 spans 13 residues. Trimming cost V 0 bases and J 5 bases, with 8 bases left between them. Germline V gene lookup returns CDR1 SGDLS and CDR2 YYNGEE. The CDR3, as DNA: TGTGCCAGCAGCGTAGCCAATTTCGAGACCCAGTACTTC. The encoded protein is CASSVANFETQYF.

V is TRBV4-1 and J is TRBJ1-2, with D possibly TRBD1 on 6 matching bases. The CDR3 loop spans 15 amino acids. Germline CDR1 is MGHRA and CDR2 is YSYEKL. V was shortened by 2 bases and J by 0 bases, with 10 bases between the two germline ends. The CDR3 sequence is CASSQTGFSNYGYTF. CDR3 sequence (DNA): TGCGCCAGCAGCCAAACAGGGTTTTCTAACTATGGCTACACCTTC.

The genes are TRBV5-1 and TRBJ2-5; no reliable D call. V lost 4 bases to trimming and J lost 2 bases, with 9 bases between them. Germline CDR1 reads SGHRS; CDR2 reads YFSETQ. CDR3 size: 13 residues. CDR3 DNA: TGCGCCAGCAGCCAAAACCTACAAGAGACCCAGTACTTC. This sequence encodes CASSQNLQETQYF.

The rearrangement uses TRBV27 and TRBJ2-2; no definite D call. The CDR3 loop spans 15 amino acids. The ends were cut back, 2 bases at V and 1 base at J, with 8 bases in the middle. Germline CDR1 reads MNHEY; CDR2 reads SMNVEV (reference sequence). CDR3 coding DNA: TGTGCCAGCAGTTTAATAATCGGGAACACCGGGGAGCTGTTTTTT. Protein sequence: CASSLIIGNTGELFF.

This chain connects TRBV19 to TRBJ2-7; 7 bases agree with TRBD1. In germline, CDR1 is LNHDA, CDR2 SQIVND (reference sequence). J was trimmed by 2 bases and V by 6 bases; bases with no gene match: 7. The CDR3 totals 14 residues. In nucleotides, the CDR3 is TGTGCCAGTAGCCTACGGACAGGAACCTACGAGCAGTACTTC. It translates to CASSLRTGTYEQYF.

V is TRBV19 and J is TRBJ1-5; D perhaps matches TRBD1 (6 bases). The V gene lost 10 bases and the J gene lost 4 bases, with 17 bases spanning the gap. CDR1 is LNHDA and CDR2 is SQIVND in the germline V gene (reference sequence). The CDR3 runs 14 residues. The CDR3 region is CATGPGQKNQPQHF. The CDR3 DNA follows: TGTGCCACCGGACCTGGACAGAAGAATCAGCCCCAGCATTTT.

This clone was picked up many times. This rearrangement joins TRBV7-5 to TRBJ2-7; the table's D call, TRBD2, has no DNA check behind it. TRBV7-5 is tagged as a pseudogene. The CDR3 covers 14 residues. This CDR3 is CARSPTTITYEQYF. DNA of the CDR3: TGTGCCAGAAGCCCCACCACTATCACCTACGAGCAGTACTTC.

This rearrangement joins TRBV27 to TRBJ2-5, with D possibly being TRBD2 (6 bases). From germline, CDR1 is MNHEY and CDR2 SMNVEV (reference sequence). V dropped 3 bases and J dropped 6 bases, with 14 bases sitting between them. This CDR3 is built from 14 residues. In nucleotides, the CDR3 is TGTGCCAGCAGTTTCGCCGGGACTCCAAAGACCCAGTACTTC. It is translated as CASSFAGTPKTQYF.

This clone was picked up a small number of times. The chain carries TRBV12-3 or TRBV12-4 and TRBJ1-2; no clear D. CDR3 length: 13 amino acids. Trimming took off 3 bases at V and 4 bases at J, with 9 bases between the two ends. CDR3: CASSFWGGYGYTF. The CDR3 coding sequence is TGTGCCAGCAGTTTTTGGGGAGGCTATGGCTACACCTTC.

The chain employs TRBV5-1 and TRBJ1-1; TRBD1 might be the D (5 bases). The CDR3 runs to 15 residues. Trimming stripped 4 bases from V and 0 bases from J, with 13 bases between. CDR1 SGHRS and CDR2 YFSETQ come from the germline V gene. In DNA, the CDR3 is TGCGCCAGCAGCCCCCGTGCAGGGATGAACACTGAAGCTTTCTTT. It codes for CASSPRAGMNTEAFF. The whole variable domain, remainder taken from reference TRBV5-1 and TRBJ1-1, is KAGVTQTPRYLIKTRGQQVTLSCSPISGHRSVSWYQQTPGQGLQFLFEYFSETQRNKGNFPGRFSGRQFSNSRSEMNVSTLELGDSALYLCASSPRAGMNTEAFFGQGTRLTVV.